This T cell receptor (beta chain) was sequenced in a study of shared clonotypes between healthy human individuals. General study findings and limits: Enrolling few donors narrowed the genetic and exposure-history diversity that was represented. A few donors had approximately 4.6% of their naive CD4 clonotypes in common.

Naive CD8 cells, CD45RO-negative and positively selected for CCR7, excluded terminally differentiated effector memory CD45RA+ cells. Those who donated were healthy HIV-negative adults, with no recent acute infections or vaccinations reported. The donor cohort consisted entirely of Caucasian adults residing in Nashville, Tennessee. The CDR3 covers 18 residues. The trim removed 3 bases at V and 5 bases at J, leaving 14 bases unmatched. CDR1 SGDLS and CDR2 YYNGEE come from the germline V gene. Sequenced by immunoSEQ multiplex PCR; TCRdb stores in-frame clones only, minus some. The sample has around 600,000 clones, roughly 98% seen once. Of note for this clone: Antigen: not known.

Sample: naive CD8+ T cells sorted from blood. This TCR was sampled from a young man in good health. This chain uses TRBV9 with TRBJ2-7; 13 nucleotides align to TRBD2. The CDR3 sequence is CASSADVLAGGPGHEQYF. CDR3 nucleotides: TGTGCCAGCAGCGCTGACGTACTAGCGGGAGGGCCGGGGCACGAGCAGTACTTC.